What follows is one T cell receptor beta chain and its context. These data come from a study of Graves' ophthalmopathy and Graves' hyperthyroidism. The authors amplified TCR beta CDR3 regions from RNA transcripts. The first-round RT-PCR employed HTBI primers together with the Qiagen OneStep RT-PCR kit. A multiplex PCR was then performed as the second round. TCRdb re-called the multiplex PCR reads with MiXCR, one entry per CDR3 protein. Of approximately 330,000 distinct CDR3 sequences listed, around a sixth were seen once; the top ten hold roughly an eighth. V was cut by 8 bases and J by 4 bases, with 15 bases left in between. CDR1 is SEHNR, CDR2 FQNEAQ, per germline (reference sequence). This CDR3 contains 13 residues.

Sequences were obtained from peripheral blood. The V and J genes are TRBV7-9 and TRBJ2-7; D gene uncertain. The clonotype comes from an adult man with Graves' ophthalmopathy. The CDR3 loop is CASAPSASYEQYF. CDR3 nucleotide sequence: TGTGCCAGCGCACCGAGCGCGTCATACGAGCAGTACTTC.